The rows below give T cell receptor beta chains drawn from one sample of a study of T cell responses to AZD1222 COVID-19 vaccine. Generated by immunoSEQ multiplex PCR, the TCRdb table keeps only in-frame clones and is missing some. The repertoire includes 150,000 or so clones, just under 95% of them detected once, and 1.1% to 1.5% sits in the top ten. The sample was peripheral blood, taken on day 0 of AZD1222 vaccination. These receptors were taken from an adult in good health. Each CDR3 is given without its conserved first and last residue. The D gene is left open where the match is weak.

cdr3_aa | d_call | j_call | v_call
ASRPGTGIYGYT | TRBD1 | TRBJ1-2 | TRBV11-2
ASSQGETLRRGNTIY | . | TRBJ1-3 | TRBV4-3
AATPGQAY | TRBD1 | TRBJ2-7 | TRBV27
ASSLGGNRRGDIQY | . | TRBJ2-4 | TRBV7-8
ASSLRDRGLLYNEQF | TRBD1 | TRBJ2-1 | TRBV2
AISYTGGTLH | TRBD1 | TRBJ1-6 | TRBV10-3
ASSQGVSRADEQF | . | TRBJ2-1 | TRBV28
ASSISGLGYGYT | . | TRBJ1-2 | TRBV19
ASSQTGGPNYEQY | TRBD1 | TRBJ2-7 | TRBV19
ASSFRPNEQF | . | TRBJ2-1 | TRBV7-9
ASRSDWTGGYGYT | TRBD1 | TRBJ1-2 | TRBV28
ASSLIRQGVRRPYGYT | TRBD1 | TRBJ1-2 | TRBV7-8
ASSFRGGSGTDTQY | TRBD2 | TRBJ2-3 | TRBV7-2
ASSYRGINEQY | TRBD1 | TRBJ2-7 | TRBV7-9
ALNSATGTGGSPLH | . | TRBJ1-6 | TRBV6-4
ASRLGPRDTQY | . | TRBJ2-3 | TRBV5-1
TSSPPLSRDRGWANEKLF | . | TRBJ1-4 | TRBV1
ASSLGQGYNSPLH | TRBD1 | TRBJ1-6 | TRBV5-4
ASSLPGTKNIQY | . | TRBJ2-4 | TRBV19
ASSGQGNAEAF | TRBD1 | TRBJ1-1 | TRBV9
ASSARPGSTDTQY | . | TRBJ2-3 | TRBV19
ASTVTGGSGTEAF | TRBD1 | TRBJ1-1 | TRBV19
ASSHPGTGGIGYT | TRBD1 | TRBJ1-2 | TRBV4-1
ASSPVGGGPNEQF | . | TRBJ2-1 | TRBV11-2
ASSLRVNQPQH | . | TRBJ1-5 | TRBV7-8
ASSLAQASQDEAF | . | TRBJ1-1 | TRBV7-6
ASSLAAGEYEQY | . | TRBJ2-7 | TRBV7-2
ATSDLNSGVDNEQF | TRBD2 | TRBJ2-1 | TRBV24-1
ASSLGDRGVETQY | TRBD1 | TRBJ2-5 | TRBV5-5
ASSLVGGPGGSSYNEQF | . | TRBJ2-1 | TRBV7-2
ASSVGVSGSATPYEQY | TRBD2 | TRBJ2-7 | TRBV9